Shown below are 9 T cell receptor beta chains from a single sample sequenced in a study of shared clonotypes between healthy human individuals. The method was immunoSEQ multiplex PCR; TCRdb's version includes in-frame clones alone and lacks a portion of them. The table records approximately 2.1 million clones, roughly 93% of them present only once. The sample comprised naive CD4+ T cells from PBMCs. Stated subset: CD45RA+ positively selected. The receptors were sampled from a man between 18 and 35 years old in good health. Some clones in this sample may be carry-over from other donors' samples.

As concerns this clone: The identical CDR3 is also encoded by other nucleotide sequences in the sample. The chain combines TRBV29-1 with TRBJ2-7; D is unresolved. Germline CDR1 and CDR2: SQVTM and ANQGSEA. V lost 6 bases to trimming and J lost 2 bases, with 5 bases between them. This CDR3 region has 10 residues. CDR3 in amino acids: CSVGTYEQYF. Written as DNA, the CDR3 is TGCAGCGTCGGCACCTACGAGCAGTACTTC.

The chain uses TRBV7-9 and TRBJ2-2; D not certain. Germline V CDR1 and CDR2: SEHNR, FQNEAQ (reference sequence). V lost 5 bases and J lost 4, with 11 bases in between. CDR3 length equals 14 residues. CDR3 in DNA: TGTGCCAGCAGCATAACGAGGCGCACCGGGGAGCTGTTTTTT. Protein product: CASSITRRTGELFF.

This clone was seen just once. The rearrangement uses TRBV7-3 and TRBJ2-3, with D possibly being TRBD1 (6 bases). CDR1 is SGHTA, CDR2 FQGTGA, per germline. V lost 2 bases to trimming and J lost 5 bases, with 14 bases between them. This CDR3 is 15 amino acids long. The chain's CDR3 is CASSLYQGRGDTQYF. The CDR3 bases are TGTGCCAGCAGCTTATACCAGGGGAGAGGAGATACGCAGTATTTT.

V usage is TRBV28 and J usage is TRBJ2-7; D not certain. This CDR3 comprises 14 residues. The germline V gene has CDR1 MDHEN and CDR2 SYDVKM. Between the trimmed V and J ends, which lost 2 bases and 0 bases, there was a span of 8 bases. This CDR3 reads CASSLRLISYEQYF. The CDR3 nucleotides are TGTGCCAGCAGTTTAAGGTTGATCTCCTACGAGCAGTACTTC. The entire variable domain, with the rest obtained from reference TRBV28 and TRBJ2-7, is as follows: DVKVTQSSRYLVKRTGEKVFLECVQDMDHENMFWYRQDPGLGLRLIYFSYDVKMKEKGDIPEGYSVSREKKERFSLILESASTNQTSMYLCASSLRLISYEQYFGPGTRLTVT.

This clone was recorded only once. The gene calls are TRBV7-2 and TRBJ1-1; D unresolved. Trimming took off 5 bases at V and 1 base at J, with 8 bases between the two ends. The CDR3 loop spans 13 amino acids. Germline V gives CDR1 SGHTA, CDR2 FQGNSA. CDR3 DNA: TGTGCCAGCAGCCGATACAAGAACACTGAAGCTTTCTTT. Translated, it gives CASSRYKNTEAFF.

Only one count was recorded for this clone. This sample includes further DNA sequences coding for the same CDR3. This chain uses TRBV9 with TRBJ1-3; D perhaps matches TRBD1 (6 bases). Per germline, CDR1 SGDLS and CDR2 YYNGEE. The V and J ends lost 0 bases and 4 bases respectively, with 11 bases between them. The CDR3 has 15 residues. CDR3 bases: TGTGCCAGCAGCGTAGAGGGGGGTAGAGGAAACACCATATATTTT. Encoded protein: CASSVEGGRGNTIYF.

The chain recombines TRBV7-8 with TRBJ2-7; D is unclear. V dropped 4 bases and J dropped 7 bases, with 11 bases sitting between them. CDR1 is SGHVS and CDR2 is FQNEAQ in the germline V gene. This CDR3 is 12 amino acids long. The CDR3 DNA follows: TGTGCCAGCAGCTCCAGCCGCCGAGAGCAGTACTTC. Translated, it gives CASSSSRREQYF.

The chain links TRBV2 to TRBJ2-1; 7 bases fit TRBD1. This CDR3 has 14 residues. Germline CDR1 SNHLY, CDR2 FYNNEI. Trimming took 7 bases from V and 6 from J; bases not matched to a gene: 9. The CDR3 nucleotides read TGTGCCAGCAACAGACAGGGAAGGGGCAATGAGCAGTTCTTC. This codes for CASNRQGRGNEQFF.

V gene TRBV28 combines with J gene TRBJ1-5; no definite D call. The CDR3 extends over 11 amino acids. The V end was cut by 7 bases, the J end by 11 bases, with 12 bases between. The germline V gene encodes CDR1 MDHEN and CDR2 SYDVKM. The CDR3 coding sequence is TGTGCCAGCACCACCCCCCAGGCCCAGCATTTT. Protein sequence: CASTTPQAQHF.